The 24 T cell receptor beta chains reported below all come from one sample, sequenced in a study of blood T cell repertoires in COVID-19. Generated by immunoSEQ multiplex PCR, the TCRdb table keeps only in-frame clones and is missing some. Of hundreds of thousands of clones listed, 65% to 85% are singletons. Source material: PBMCs or T cells enriched from blood (not recorded which). The receptor set was obtained from a woman aged 40 to 50 with acute COVID-19.

The V gene is TRBV6-5, the J gene TRBJ1-5; 8 positions agree with TRBD1. CDR3 length: 15 residues. The V gene end was trimmed by 6 bases and the J gene end by 4 bases; junction bases not matched to a gene: 8. Germline CDR1 MNHEY, CDR2 SVGAGI. DNA of the CDR3: TGTGCCAGCAGCCTTGGACAGGGAGGGAATCAGCCCCAGCATTTT. It specifies CASSLGQGGNQPQHF.

V and J are TRBV24-1 and TRBJ1-2, with a possible D match to TRBD1 (5 bases). The CDR3 spans 14 residues. The V gene lost 2 bases and the J gene lost 5 bases, with 11 bases spanning the gap. Germline values: CDR1 KGHDR, CDR2 SFDVKD. In nucleotides, the CDR3 is TGTGCCACCAGTGATTCCCGACAGTTGTATGGCTACACCTTC. This gives the protein CATSDSRQLYGYTF.

This chain uses TRBV7-2 with TRBJ1-2, with TRBD1 matching 9 bases. After removal of 6 bases from V and 6 bases from J, the junction contained 11 bases not matched to a gene. The CDR3 covers 15 residues. CDR1 is SGHTA, CDR2 FQGNSA, per germline. The DNA of the CDR3 is TGTGCCAGCAGTCTCAACAGGGGGCAGAGTGATGGCTACACCTTC. Its protein product is CASSLNRGQSDGYTF.

This clone was seen a handful of times. The rearrangement joins TRBV28 to TRBJ2-1; 7 nucleotides line up with TRBD2. CDR3 size: 14 residues. Germline CDR1 and CDR2: MDHEN and SYDVKM. CDR3 coding DNA: TGTGCTTCGTTAGCGGGCTGGACCTACAATGAGCAGTTCTTC. As protein: CASLAGWTYNEQFF.

As concerns this clone: This CDR3 is also generated by other DNA sequences in the sample. The DNA of the CDR3 is TGCAGCGTTGCGGCTAGCGGCTCCTACGAGCAGTACTTC. Protein sequence: CSVAASGSYEQYF. V gene TRBV29-1 combines with J gene TRBJ2-7; TRBD2 matches 7 bases. This CDR3 has 13 amino acids. CDR1 SQVTM and CDR2 ANQGSEA come from the germline V gene. The V segment lost 4 bases and the J segment 0 bases; nucleotides outside the gene matches: 3.

The chain links TRBV19 to TRBJ2-7; 7 bases map to TRBD1. Germline V gene lookup returns CDR1 LNHDA and CDR2 SQIVND (reference sequence). Trimming cost V 6 bases and J 4 bases; bases outside gene matches: 15. CDR3 length: 16 amino acids. The CDR3 is CASSLKRTGFLYEQYF. The CDR3 region has the DNA TGTGCCAGTAGCCTTAAGAGGACAGGCTTTTTGTACGAGCAGTACTTC.

This clone was seen more than once but under ten times. Germline and junction disagree at one end, which may indicate a read error. The V and J genes are TRBV4-2 and TRBJ1-2; 7 bases align to TRBD1. The germline CDR1 and CDR2 sequences are LGHNA and YNFKEQ. The CDR3 spans 11 residues. As DNA, the CDR3 is TGTGCCAGCAGCCAAGGGGCGACAGGGCTGTTC. It yields the protein CASSQGATGLF.

This clone was found a few times. CDR3 DNA sequence: TGTGCCAGCAGTTCCCAGGCCCTTGGCTACACCTTC. It translates to CASSSQALGYTF. The chain joins TRBV28 to TRBJ1-2, with unresolved D. The CDR3 consists of 12 residues. V shed 4 bases and J shed 7 bases, with 10 bases lying between them. Germline CDR1 reads MDHEN; CDR2 reads SYDVKM.

The chain recombines TRBV11-2 with TRBJ2-1; 9 bases agree with TRBD2. The CDR3 is 16 residues long. Germline assignment: CDR1 SGHAT and CDR2 FQNNGV. V dropped 3 bases and J dropped 6; count of bases not matched to a gene: 9. The CDR3, as DNA: TGTGCCAGCAGCTTGCGGAGTCTAGCGGGATTCAATGAGCAGTTCTTC. It codes for CASSLRSLAGFNEQFF. The full variable domain, completed using reference TRBV11-2 and TRBJ2-1, is EAGVAQSPRYKIIEKRQSVAFWCNPISGHATLYWYQQILGQGPKLLIQFQNNGVVDDSQLPKDRFSAERLKGVDSTLKIQPAKLEDSAVYLCASSLRSLAGFNEQFFGPGTRLTVL.

This chain links TRBV5-4 with TRBJ1-1, with D possibly TRBD1 on 5 matching bases. Trimming took off 7 bases at V and 7 bases at J, with 17 bases between the two ends. CDR1 is SGHNT, CDR2 YYREEE, per germline (reference sequence). The CDR3 length is 13 residues. CDR3 nucleotides: TGTGCCAGCTTCTTGTCCAGGGATGGTGAAGCTTTCTTT. Translated, it gives CASFLSRDGEAFF.

The J gene is TRBJ2-1, the V gene TRBV14, with 13 bases aligning to TRBD2. This CDR3 is built from 21 residues. Germline values: CDR1 SGHDN, CDR2 FVKESK. V dropped 4 bases and J dropped 6; count of bases not matched to a gene: 21. In nucleotides, the CDR3 is TGTGCCAGCAGCCGGTACCGGGGACTAGCGGGGCCCACTAATAAACCCAATGAGCAGTTCTTC. Amino acids: CASSRYRGLAGPTNKPNEQFF.

The DNA of the CDR3 is TGTGCCAGCAGCTTTCGGACAGGGGGCTACGGAAATGAGCAGTTCTTC. It specifies CASSFRTGGYGNEQFF. This rearrangement joins TRBV5-8 to TRBJ2-1; 11 bases line up with TRBD1. Germline CDR1 is SGHTS and CDR2 is YDEGEE. After removal of 2 bases from V and 7 bases from J, the junction contained 8 bases not matched to a gene. This CDR3 contains 16 residues.

This clone has only one observation. CDR3 DNA: TGTGCCAGTAGTGACCGGACACGGGCCGGGGAGCTGTTTTTT. Its translation is CASSDRTRAGELFF. The chain has TRBV19 and TRBJ2-2; D is perhaps TRBD1 (5 bases). CDR3 length: 14 residues. Germline lookup yields CDR1 LNHDA and CDR2 SQIVND (reference sequence). The V end lost 5 bases, the J end lost 6 bases, and 13 bases lay between the germline ends.

Note on this clone: This same CDR3 is encoded by further DNA sequences in the sample. The chain recombines TRBV7-9 with TRBJ2-2; TRBD2 matches 13 bases. This CDR3 is built from 16 residues. In germline, CDR1 is SEHNR, CDR2 FQNEAQ (reference sequence). J lost 3 bases, V lost 5 bases, and 3 bases had no gene match. The CDR3 here is CASSLGLAGDTGELFF. The CDR3 DNA follows: TGTGCCAGCAGCCTAGGACTAGCGGGAGACACCGGGGAGCTGTTTTTT.

V usage is TRBV25-1 and J usage is TRBJ2-2, with D tentatively TRBD1 (6 bases). This CDR3 region has 14 residues. Trimming shortened V by 0 bases and J by 7 bases, and 9 bases separated the two germline ends. Germline V CDR1 and CDR2: MGHDK, SYGVNS. The CDR3 here is CASSEYGTIGELFF. CDR3 in DNA: TGTGCCAGCAGTGAATACGGGACAATCGGGGAGCTGTTTTTT.

Only one count was recorded for this clone. This chain joins TRBV28 and TRBJ2-7; 12 bases align to TRBD2. The CDR3 is made up of 14 amino acids. Germline CDR1 and CDR2: MDHEN and SYDVKM. Trimming at V came to 8 bases and at J to 2 bases, leaving 4 bases not matched to a gene. This CDR3 reads CASQGLAGTYEQYF. The CDR3 DNA sequence: TGTGCCAGCCAAGGACTAGCGGGAACCTACGAGCAGTACTTC.

In DNA form, the CDR3 reads TGTGCCAGCAGTCCCTCCCCCTACAATGAGCAGTTCTTC. Its translation: CASSPSPYNEQFF. The gene calls are TRBV28 and TRBJ2-1; unclear D gene. CDR3 length: 13 residues. From germline, CDR1 is MDHEN and CDR2 SYDVKM. The ends were cut back, 5 bases at V and 2 bases at J, with 7 bases in the middle. Together with reference TRBV28 and TRBJ2-1, the CDR3 gives the full variable domain: DVKVTQSSRYLVKRTGEKVFLECVQDMDHENMFWYRQDPGLGLRLIYFSYDVKMKEKGDIPEGYSVSREKKERFSLILESASTNQTSMYLCASSPSPYNEQFFGPGTRLTVL.

The CDR3 protein is CASSPPGWRGRATDTQYF. The DNA of the CDR3 is TGTGCCAGCAGTCCCCCGGGATGGCGCGGGAGGGCCACAGATACGCAGTATTTT. The chain links TRBV6-2 or TRBV6-3 to TRBJ2-3, with 9 bases matching TRBD2. In germline, CDR1 is MNHEY, CDR2 SVGEGT. The CDR3 consists of 18 residues. Trimming at V came to 5 bases and at J to 2 bases, leaving 14 bases not matched to a gene.

The genes are TRBV6-1 and TRBJ2-7; a weak D match, TRBD1 (6 bases). V shed 3 bases and J shed 0 bases, with 12 bases lying between them. The CDR3 consists of 15 residues. Looked up from germline, CDR1 is MNHNS and CDR2 is SASEGT. This chain's CDR3 is CASSDLTGTSYEQYF. The CDR3, as DNA: TGTGCCAGCAGTGACCTGACAGGTACCTCCTACGAGCAGTACTTC.

V gene TRBV6-6 combines with J gene TRBJ2-2, with 8 nucleotides matching TRBD1. Germline V gives CDR1 MNHNY, CDR2 SVGAGI (reference sequence). J lost 4 bases, V lost 10 bases, and 8 bases had no gene match. The CDR3 length is 14 residues. The CDR3 DNA is TGTGCCACGCTCGGGACAGGACGCACCGGGGAGCTGTTTTTT. Protein sequence: CATLGTGRTGELFF.

The genes are TRBV11-3 and TRBJ2-3, with TRBD2 matching 9 bases. In germline, CDR1 is SGHNT, CDR2 YENEEA. The CDR3 contains 14 residues. Trimming cost V 4 bases and J 5 bases; bases outside gene matches: 4. CDR3 region: CASSSGLARDTQYF. The CDR3 nucleotides read TGTGCCAGCAGCTCCGGACTAGCGAGAGATACGCAGTATTTT.

The chain combines TRBV7-3 with TRBJ2-5; 8 positions agree with TRBD2. CDR3 length: 16 amino acids. With 1 base clipped from V and 5 bases from J, the junction kept 9 bases outside the gene matches. Germline V gene lookup returns CDR1 SGHTA and CDR2 FQGTGA. CDR3 protein: CASSLNRLAGGETQYF. In nucleotides, the CDR3 is TGTGCCAGCAGCTTAAATAGGCTAGCGGGTGGGGAGACCCAGTACTTC.

V and J are TRBV29-1 and TRBJ1-4, with 8 positions matching TRBD1. Germline CDR1 is SQVTM and CDR2 is ANQGSEA. V lost 6 bases to trimming and J lost 0 bases; unmatched junction nucleotides: 3. This CDR3 is built from 14 residues. CDR3 sequence (DNA): TGCAGCGTGTCACAGGGGGCAACTAATGAAAAACTGTTTTTT. Encoded protein: CSVSQGATNEKLFF.

The J gene is TRBJ2-6, the V gene TRBV3-1 (or the pseudogene TRBV3-2); D is possibly TRBD2 (6 bases). Trimming took off 2 bases at V and 0 bases at J, with 8 bases between the two ends. Per the germline V gene, CDR1 is LGHDT and CDR2 is YNNKEL (reference sequence). The CDR3 length is 16 residues. The CDR3 DNA reads TGTGCCAGCAGCCAAAGGAGGGGCTCTGGGGCCAACGTCCTGACTTTC. As protein: CASSQRRGSGANVLTF.